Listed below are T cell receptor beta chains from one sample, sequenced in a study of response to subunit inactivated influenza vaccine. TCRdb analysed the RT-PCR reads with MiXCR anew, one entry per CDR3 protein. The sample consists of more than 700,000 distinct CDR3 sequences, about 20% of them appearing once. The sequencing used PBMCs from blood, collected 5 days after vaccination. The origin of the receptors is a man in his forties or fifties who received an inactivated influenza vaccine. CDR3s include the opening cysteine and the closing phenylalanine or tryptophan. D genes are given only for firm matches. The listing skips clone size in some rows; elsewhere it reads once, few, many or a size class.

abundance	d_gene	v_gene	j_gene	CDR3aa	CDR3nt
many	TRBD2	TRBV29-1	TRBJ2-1	CSVGGPGLANNEQFF	TGCAGCGTTGGGGGGCCGGGACTAGCGAACAATGAGCAGTTCTTC
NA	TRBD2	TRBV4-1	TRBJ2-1	CASSQGTRGGLGRQFF	TGCGCCAGCAGCCAAGGGACGCGGGGGGGCTTAGGTAGGCAGTTCTTC
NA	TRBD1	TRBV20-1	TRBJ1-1	CSAIGGAGGKNTEAFF	TGCAGTGCCATCGGTGGGGCAGGGGGTAAGAACACTGAAGCTTTCTTT
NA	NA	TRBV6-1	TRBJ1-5	CASCGTNNQPQHF	TGTGCCAGCTGCGGGACCAACAATCAGCCCCAGCATTTT
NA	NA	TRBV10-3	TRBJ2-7	CAISEGQGGAEQYF	TGTGCCATCAGTGAGGGACAGGGAGGGGCCGAGCAGTACTTC
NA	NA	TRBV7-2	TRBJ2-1	CASSQGLWGVLVF	TGTGCCAGCAGCCAAGGGTTGTGGGGGGTCTTGGTCTTC
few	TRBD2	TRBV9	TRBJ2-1	CASSVGVAGPEQFF	TGTGCCAGCAGCGTAGGGGTAGCGGGACCCGAGCAGTTCTTC
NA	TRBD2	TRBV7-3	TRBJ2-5	CASSLKAGVGAQYF	TGTGCCAGCAGCTTAAAGGCGGGAGTTGGGGCCCAGTACTTC
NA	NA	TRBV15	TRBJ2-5	CATSRTLRGDQETQYF	TGTGCCACCAGCAGGACCCTTAGGGGGGACCAAGAGACCCAGTATTTC
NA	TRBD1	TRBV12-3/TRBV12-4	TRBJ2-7	CASTKQGIEQYF	TGTGCCAGTACAAAACAGGGGATCGAGCAGTACTTC
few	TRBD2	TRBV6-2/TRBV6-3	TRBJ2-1	CASSSLGAGGAVEQFF	TGTGCCAGCAGTTCCCTAGGAGCGGGAGGTGCTGTTGAGCAGTTCTTC
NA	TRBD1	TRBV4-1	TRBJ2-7	CASSLRGPGRDRGSEQYF	TGCGCCAGCAGCCTTCGAGGCCCCGGTCGGGACAGGGGATCCGAGCAGTACTTC
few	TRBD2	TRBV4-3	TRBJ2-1	CASSQDVAGGPSYNEQFF	TGCGCCAGCAGCCAAGATGTGGCGGGAGGGCCCTCCTACAATGAGCAGTTCTTC
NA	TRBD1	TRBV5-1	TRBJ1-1	CASSVQGPEDTEAFF	TGCGCCAGCAGCGTACAGGGGCCGGAGGACACTGAAGCTTTCTTT
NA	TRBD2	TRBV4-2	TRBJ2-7	CASSQTLADSYEQYF	TGTGCCAGCAGCCAAACCCTAGCGGACTCCTACGAGCAGTACTTC
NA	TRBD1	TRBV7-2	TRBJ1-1	CASSLGQGEGRAFF	TGTGCCAGCAGCCTGGGACAGGGGGAGGGTCGAGCTTTCTTT
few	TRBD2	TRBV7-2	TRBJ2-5	CAESGASGNQETQYF	TGTGCCGAAAGCGGGGCTAGCGGGAACCAAGAGACCCAGTACTTC
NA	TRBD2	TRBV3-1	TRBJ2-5	CASSGQAAGGGETQYF	TGTGCCAGCAGCGGCCAAGCAGCGGGGGGTGGGGAGACCCAGTACTTC
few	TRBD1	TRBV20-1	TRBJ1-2	CSAIADRVGGDGYTF	TGCAGTGCTATCGCGGACAGGGTGGGTGGTGATGGCTACACCTTC
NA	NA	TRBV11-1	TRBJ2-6	CASSLGHSSAPGANVLTF	TGTGCCAGCAGCTTAGGCCATTCTAGCGCTCCTGGGGCCAACGTCCTGACTTTC
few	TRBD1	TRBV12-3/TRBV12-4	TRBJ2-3	CASSFRRDRGHRGTQYF	TGTGCCAGCAGTTTCCGTAGGGACAGGGGGCACCGCGGTACGCAGTATTTT
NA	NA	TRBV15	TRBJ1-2	CATSSSDGGLGGYTF	TGTGCCACCAGCTCCTCAGACGGGGGCTTGGGTGGCTACACCTTC
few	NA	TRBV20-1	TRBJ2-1	CSARDVTAFPKDEQFF	TGCAGTGCTAGAGATGTCACGGCTTTTCCTAAGGATGAGCAGTTCTTC
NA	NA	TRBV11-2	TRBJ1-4	CASSRTGHPNEKLFF	TGTGCCAGCAGCAGAACAGGACACCCAAATGAAAAACTGTTTTTT
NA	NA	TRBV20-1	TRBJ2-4	CSASSPPGQTLAKNIQYF	TGCAGTGCTTCCTCCCCGCCTGGGCAGACTCTAGCCAAAAACATTCAGTACTTC
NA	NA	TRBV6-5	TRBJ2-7	CASSYRDLAYEQYF	TGTGCCAGCAGTTACAGGGATTTAGCCTACGAGCAGTACTTC
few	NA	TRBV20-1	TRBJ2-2	CSASQGSTYTGELFF	TGCAGTGCTAGCCAAGGGTCAACCTACACCGGGGAGCTGTTTTTT
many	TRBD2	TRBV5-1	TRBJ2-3	CASSLYERLAGAGDTQYF	TGCGCCAGCAGCCTATACGAGAGACTAGCGGGGGCTGGGGATACGCAGTATTTT
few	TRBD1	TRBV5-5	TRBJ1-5	CASSPQPGQGPEQPQHF	TGTGCCAGCAGCCCCCAACCGGGACAGGGGCCGGAACAGCCCCAGCATTTT
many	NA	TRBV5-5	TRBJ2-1	CASSSLSGGDNEQFF	TGTGCCAGCAGCTCCCTTTCGGGGGGCGACAATGAGCAGTTCTTC
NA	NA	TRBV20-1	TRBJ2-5	CSARGFQAQETQYF	TGCAGTGCTAGAGGCTTCCAGGCACAAGAGACCCAGTACTTC
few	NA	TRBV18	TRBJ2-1	CASSPPMDNEQFF	TGTGCCAGCTCACCACCTATGGACAATGAGCAGTTCTTC
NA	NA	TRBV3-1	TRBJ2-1	CASSQGAGLFF	TGTGCCAGCAGCCAAGGGGCCGGGCTATTCTTC
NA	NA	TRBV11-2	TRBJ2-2	CASSLVLKTGELFF	TGTGCCAGCAGCTTAGTGCTTAAAACCGGGGAGCTGTTTTTT
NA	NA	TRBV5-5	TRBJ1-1	CASSHMDSFTEAFF	TGTGCCAGCAGCCACATGGACAGCTTCACTGAAGCTTTCTTT
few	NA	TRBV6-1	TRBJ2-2	CASSERQTGELFF	TGTGCCAGCAGTGAAAGGCAAACCGGGGAGCTGTTTTTT
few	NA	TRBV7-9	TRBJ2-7	CASSLGQGDSEQYF	TGTGCCAGCAGCTTAGGACAAGGGGATAGCGAGCAGTACTTC